The 26 T cell receptor beta chains below come from one sample, sequenced in a study of Ad26.COV2.S vaccination and SARS-CoV-2 variants. Specified treatment: 15 to 20 received Ad26.COV2.S at low or high dose, single or two shots; a few received placebo; per-sample allocation not given. All samples were drawn on day 63, counting from the first vaccine or placebo injection. Profiled with immunoSEQ multiplex PCR; TCRdb holds only in-frame clones, not every one. The sample includes under 400,000 clones, about nine tenths of them seen just once. This sample comprised peripheral blood, obtained in a trial of Ad26.COV2.S vaccine versus placebo. The receptors originated from a person aged 18-65 years who received the Ad26.COV2.S COVID-19 vaccine or a placebo.

V and J are TRBV12-3 or TRBV12-4 and TRBJ2-3; D is uncertain. This CDR3 contains 13 residues. V was shortened by 1 base and J by 6 bases, with 8 bases between the two germline ends. CDR3 sequence reads: CASSLEGRDTQYF. DNA of the CDR3: TGTGCCAGCAGTTTAGAAGGACGGGATACGCAGTATTTT.

The chain has TRBV19 and TRBJ1-6, with D perhaps matching TRBD1 (5 bases). The CDR3 spans 13 residues. Germline V gives CDR1 LNHDA, CDR2 SQIVND (reference sequence). V dropped 5 bases and J dropped 5 bases, with 7 bases sitting between them. CDR3 DNA: TGTGCCAGTAGTCAGGGTAATAATTCACCCCTCCACTTT. Translated, it gives CASSQGNNSPLHF.

The chain joins TRBV14 to TRBJ2-7; D remains ambiguous. Germline V lookup: CDR1 SGHDN, CDR2 FVKESK. CDR3 length: 14 residues. Deletions cut 1 base from V and 3 bases from J, with 10 bases between. CDR3 DNA sequence: TGTGCCAGCAGCCAAGGACTCGTAGTCTACGAGCAGTACTTC. Translation: CASSQGLVVYEQYF.

This clone was detected a few times. The CDR3 region has the DNA TGTGCCAGCAGTGAAGAGAGCTCTGGGGCCAACGTCCTGACTTTC. Its translation: CASSEESSGANVLTF. The V call is TRBV6-1, the J call TRBJ2-6; no clear D gene. CDR3 length equals 15 residues. Trimming took 1 base from V and 0 from J, leaving 4 bases between them. The germline V gene has CDR1 MNHNS and CDR2 SASEGT.

This chain joins TRBV19 and TRBJ2-1; no clear D. Trimming stripped 3 bases from V and 6 bases from J, with 3 bases between. CDR1 and CDR2 from the germline V gene are LNHDA and SQIVND (reference sequence). This CDR3 has 11 residues. The CDR3 DNA is TGTGCCAGTAGTATGGGCAATGAGCAGTTCTTC. It is translated as CASSMGNEQFF.

The chain combines TRBV6-5 with TRBJ2-7; 7 bases map to TRBD1. J lost 2 bases, V lost 2 bases, and 6 bases had no gene match. CDR1 and CDR2 from the germline V gene are MNHEY and SVGAGI. This CDR3 comprises 15 residues. CDR3 residues: CASSYGTALTYEQYF. The CDR3 DNA is TGTGCCAGCAGTTACGGGACAGCCTTAACCTACGAGCAGTACTTC.

In this sample, this clone turned up a few times. The J gene is TRBJ1-1, the V gene TRBV11-2; possibly TRBD1 for D (5 bases). V dropped 4 bases and J dropped 5 bases, with 17 bases sitting between them. Germline CDR1 reads SGHAT; CDR2 reads FQNNGV. The CDR3 runs 15 residues. In DNA form, the CDR3 reads TGTGCCAGCAGCTCAAGGTGGGGGGTGGGGACTGAAGCTTTCTTT. It specifies CASSSRWGVGTEAFF.

V usage is TRBV6-5 and J usage is TRBJ1-1; 7 positions match TRBD1. V lost 5 bases to trimming and J lost 0 bases; unmatched junction nucleotides: 6. Germline CDR1 MNHEY, CDR2 SVGAGI. CDR3 size: 15 residues. CDR3 residues: CASSPPRGVNTEAFF. DNA of the CDR3: TGTGCCAGCAGTCCCCCCAGGGGGGTGAACACTGAAGCTTTCTTT.

This chain connects TRBV6-2 or TRBV6-3 to TRBJ2-5; tentative D call: TRBD2 (5 bases). The ends were cut back, 0 bases at V and 5 bases at J, with 13 bases in the middle. The CDR3 loop spans 15 amino acids. CDR1 is MNHEY, CDR2 SVGEGT, per germline. This chain's CDR3 is CASSYSLARQETQYF. The CDR3 bases are TGTGCCAGCAGTTACTCGCTAGCCCGCCAGGAGACCCAGTACTTC.

The chain recombines TRBV9 with TRBJ1-1; D remains ambiguous. V lost 3 bases to trimming and J lost 3 bases, with 15 bases between them. The CDR3 covers 15 residues. Germline V gives CDR1 SGDLS, CDR2 YYNGEE. CDR3 residues: CASSGGRGWDTEAFF. As DNA, the CDR3 is TGTGCCAGCAGCGGTGGCCGCGGGTGGGACACTGAAGCTTTCTTT.

The chain has TRBV3-1 (or the pseudogene TRBV3-2) and TRBJ1-2; D is unresolved. The germline gives CDR1 LGHDT, CDR2 YNNKEL (reference sequence). V was clipped by 0 bases and J by 7 bases, with 24 bases between them. The CDR3 covers 18 residues. CDR3 sequence (DNA): TGTGCCAGCAGCCAAGATATGGGGAGGTGGGTACGGCCGCGTGGCTACACCTTC. As protein: CASSQDMGRWVRPRGYTF.

The count of this clone is one. This sample also contains other DNA sequences that code for the same CDR3. The chain joins TRBV19 to TRBJ1-5; D uncertain. Germline V gene sequence: CDR1 LNHDA, CDR2 SQIVND (reference sequence). V lost 3 bases, J lost 5 bases, and 8 bases lay in between. The CDR3 runs 13 residues. The CDR3 coding sequence is TGTGCCAGTAGTATCGTTGCGGATCAGCCCCAGCATTTT. Protein: CASSIVADQPQHF. The whole variable domain, filled in from reference TRBV19 and TRBJ1-5, reads DGGITQSPKYLFRKEGQNVTLSCEQNLNHDAMYWYRQDPGQGLRLIYYSQIVNDFQKGDIAEGYSVSREKKESFPLTVTSAQKNPTAFYLCASSIVADQPQHFGDGTRLSIL.

The gene calls are TRBV19 and TRBJ1-2, with D perhaps TRBD1 (6 bases). Trimming removed 3 bases from V and 2 bases from J, with 22 bases in between. CDR3 length: 18 residues. CDR1 LNHDA and CDR2 SQIVND come from the germline V gene (reference sequence). The CDR3 DNA sequence: TGTGCCAGTAGTATCCAGTCGGGGACAACTCAATTCAACTATGGCTACACCTTC. This translates into CASSIQSGTTQFNYGYTF.

The chain couples TRBV19 to TRBJ1-6, with no clear D. The V gene lost 3 bases and the J gene lost 1 base, with 10 bases spanning the gap. The germline V gene has CDR1 LNHDA and CDR2 SQIVND (reference sequence). The CDR3 is 16 residues long. DNA of the CDR3: TGTGCCAGTAGTATCGGCGGGAATTCCTATAATTCACCCCTCCACTTT. It translates to CASSIGGNSYNSPLHF.

J is TRBJ2-3 and V is TRBV3-1 (or the pseudogene TRBV3-2); TRBD2 matches 11 bases. Germline lookup yields CDR1 LGHDT and CDR2 YNNKEL (reference sequence). This CDR3 is built from 14 residues. With V trimmed by 9 bases and J by 4 bases, 6 bases remained unmatched. The CDR3 sequence is CASTVTSGADTQYF. CDR3 in DNA: TGTGCCAGTACCGTGACTAGCGGGGCAGATACGCAGTATTTT.

The V gene is TRBV12-3 or TRBV12-4, the J gene TRBJ1-1; 7 nucleotides align to TRBD1. This CDR3 is built from 13 residues. J gave up 4 bases and V 2 bases, and 1 base lay outside the gene matches. The CDR3 coding sequence is TGTGCCAGCAGTTTACGACAGGGCACTGAAGCTTTCTTT. Amino acid sequence: CASSLRQGTEAFF.

This clone was seen only a few times. The CDR3 bases are TGTGCCAGCAGCTTAGGTCGAGGGGCGCAAGGAAACACCATATATTTT. It specifies CASSLGRGAQGNTIYF. The chain links TRBV7-2 to TRBJ1-3, with TRBD1 as a possible D gene (5 bases). Germline-derived CDR1 and CDR2 are SGHTA and FQGNSA. Trimming pared 1 base from V and 4 bases from J, leaving 14 bases between. The CDR3 consists of 16 residues.

This chain links TRBV27 with TRBJ2-6; D not certain. Germline assignment: CDR1 MNHEY and CDR2 SMNVEV (reference sequence). V shed 0 bases and J shed 0 bases, with 9 bases lying between them. The CDR3 extends over 17 amino acids. CDR3 loop: CASSLSAFFSGANVLTF. The DNA of the CDR3 is TGTGCCAGCAGTTTATCGGCATTCTTCTCTGGGGCCAACGTCCTGACTTTC.

The chain couples TRBV5-5 to TRBJ2-5; a possible D gene is TRBD2 (5 bases). The CDR3 totals 14 residues. CDR1 and CDR2 from the germline V gene are SGHKS and YYEKEE (reference sequence). Trimming cost V 0 bases and J 5 bases, with 11 bases left between them. The CDR3 loop is CASSLEGRMETQYF. The DNA for the CDR3 is TGTGCCAGCAGCTTGGAAGGGAGAATGGAGACCCAGTACTTC.

V is TRBV2 and J is TRBJ1-4; maybe TRBD1 (6 bases). The V gene's germline CDR1 is SNHLY and CDR2 FYNNEI. The CDR3 runs 13 residues. The V end lost 5 bases, the J end lost 8 bases, and 12 bases lay between the germline ends. The CDR3 nucleotides read TGTGCCAGCAGTCGCGGCAGGGGAGAAAAACTGTTTTTT. Protein product: CASSRGRGEKLFF.

The chain joins TRBV7-8 to TRBJ2-7, with 8 bases fitting TRBD1. Germline V gene data show CDR1 as SGHVS and CDR2 as FQNEAQ. This CDR3 is built from 17 residues. Trimming removed 2 bases from V and 7 bases from J; junction bases left unmatched: 16. The CDR3 protein is CASSLLYVGQGTGEQYF. CDR3 coding DNA: TGTGCCAGCAGCTTACTCTACGTAGGACAGGGAACGGGGGAGCAGTACTTC.

The chain links TRBV6-6 to TRBJ2-1; 9 nucleotides line up with TRBD1. Germline trimming cut 9 bases from V and 5 bases from J; bases unmatched to any gene: 8. From germline, CDR1 is MNHNY and CDR2 SVGAGI (reference sequence). The CDR3 is 14 amino acids. Written as DNA, the CDR3 is TGTGCCAGTAATCCGGGACAGGGCGACAATGAGCAGTTCTTC. It specifies CASNPGQGDNEQFF.

Comments on this clone: At the DNA level, this CDR3 is encoded by other sequences in the same sample as well. The gene calls are TRBV2 and TRBJ1-1; 9 bases match TRBD1. Germline V CDR1 and CDR2: SNHLY, FYNNEI. CDR3 length: 13 amino acids. Trimming removed 5 bases from V and 5 bases from J; junction bases left unmatched: 3. CDR3 loop: CASSSTGGTEAFF. The DNA for the CDR3 is TGTGCCAGCAGTTCGACAGGGGGGACTGAAGCTTTCTTT.

The chain carries TRBV6-6 and TRBJ1-5, with a possible D match to TRBD1 (5 bases). The length of the CDR3 is 14 residues. Germline V gene data show CDR1 as MNHNY and CDR2 as SVGAGI (reference sequence). V lost 6 bases, J lost 5 bases, and 14 bases lay in between. This CDR3 is CASSEWGVDQPQHF. The CDR3 bases are TGTGCCAGCAGCGAGTGGGGGGTGGATCAGCCCCAGCATTTT.

The rearrangement joins TRBV11-3 to TRBJ2-3, with 13 bases matching TRBD2. CDR3 size: 17 residues. The V gene end was trimmed by 0 bases and the J gene end by 4 bases; junction bases not matched to a gene: 4. In germline, CDR1 is SGHNT, CDR2 YENEEA. DNA for the CDR3: TGTGCCAGCAGCTTAGACAAGGGACTAGCGGGGCCAGATACGCAGTATTTT. This gives the protein CASSLDKGLAGPDTQYF. Drawing the rest from reference TRBV11-3 and TRBJ2-3, the complete variable domain is EAGVVQSPRYKIIEKKQPVAFWCNPISGHNTLYWYLQNLGQGPELLIRYENEEAVDDSQLPKDRFSAERLKGVDSTLKIQPAELGDSAVYLCASSLDKGLAGPDTQYFGPGTRLTVL.

The V gene is TRBV27, the J gene TRBJ2-1; 10 nucleotides match TRBD2. The length of the CDR3 is 15 residues. CDR1 is MNHEY, CDR2 SMNVEV, per germline (reference sequence). Trimming cost V 3 bases and J 8 bases; bases outside gene matches: 7. The chain's CDR3 is CASSFLRGTSDEQFF. CDR3 in DNA: TGTGCCAGCAGTTTTCTTAGGGGGACTAGCGATGAGCAGTTCTTC.